What follows are 3 T cell receptor beta chains derived from one specimen sequenced in a study of CD8 T cells in Susac syndrome. When the RNA was reverse transcribed, random hexamers were used with an input of roughly 0.45 to 1 ug. TCRdb re-called the immunoSEQ multiplex PCR reads with MiXCR, one entry per CDR3 protein. Of roughly 130,000 distinct CDR3 sequences in the sample, roughly 94% were seen once. The sample was CD8+ T cells from PBMCs. All receptors come from a human donor with Susac syndrome.

The gene calls are TRBV4-1 and TRBJ2-4; D may be TRBD2 (5 bases). The V and J ends lost 3 bases and 7 bases respectively, with 13 bases between them. The germline CDR1 and CDR2 sequences are MGHRA and YSYEKL. This CDR3 is 14 amino acids long. CDR3 region: CASSHASPGNIQYF. The CDR3 nucleotides are TGCGCCAGCAGCCACGCTAGCCCTGGGAACATTCAGTACTTC.

The chain links TRBV7-8 to TRBJ2-5, with a possible D match to TRBD2 (5 bases). Germline CDR1 reads SGHVS; CDR2 reads FQNEAQ. V dropped 0 bases and J dropped 5 bases, with 13 bases sitting between them. The CDR3 is 15 amino acids. CDR3 region: CASSLASEGPETQYF. The CDR3 coding sequence is TGTGCCAGCAGCTTAGCTAGCGAAGGTCCCGAGACCCAGTACTTC.

The chain has TRBV20-1 and TRBJ2-2, with D unresolved. V was trimmed by 5 bases and J by 6 bases, leaving 7 bases between them. This CDR3 has 11 amino acids. CDR1 DFQATT and CDR2 SNEGSKA come from the germline V gene (reference sequence). The CDR3 DNA reads TGCAGTGCTCCGCGGCCCGGGGAGCTGTTTTTT. Translated: CSAPRPGELFF.